Shown below are 19 T cell receptor beta chains from a single sample sequenced in a study of early stage breast cancer tumors. TCRdb's copy holds only in-frame clones and misses some; the assay was immunoSEQ multiplex PCR. This sample yields over 25,000 clones, of which approximately 75% are seen a single time; around a third belongs to the top ten. The sample taken for sequencing was blood. The receptor source for this set is a person aged 45-60 years with breast cancer.

The J gene is TRBJ2-3, the V gene TRBV4-1, with TRBD2 identical over 13 bases. V lost 1 base and J lost 3; bases outside the gene matches: 13. Germline V lookup: CDR1 MGHRA, CDR2 YSYEKL. CDR3 size: 20 residues. CDR3 sequence (DNA): TGCGCCAGCAGCCAAGCTAGGTGGACTAGCGGGAGTATCCTAACAGATACGCAGTATTTT. Protein sequence: CASSQARWTSGSILTDTQYF.

This rearrangement joins TRBV5-1 to TRBJ1-1; tentative D call: TRBD1 (6 bases). The V and J ends lost 0 bases and 4 bases respectively, with 16 bases between them. CDR1 SGHRS and CDR2 YFSETQ come from the germline V gene. The length of the CDR3 is 16 residues. CDR3 protein: CASSLGWAGAGTEAFF. CDR3 DNA sequence: TGCGCCAGCAGCTTGGGGTGGGCAGGGGCGGGCACTGAAGCTTTCTTT. Looking up the rest from reference TRBV5-1 and TRBJ1-1 gives the full variable domain: KAGVTQTPRYLIKTRGQQVTLSCSPISGHRSVSWYQQTPGQGLQFLFEYFSETQRNKGNFPGRFSGRQFSNSRSEMNVSTLELGDSALYLCASSLGWAGAGTEAFFGQGTRLTVV.

The chain employs TRBV5-1 and TRBJ2-1; 11 bases align to TRBD2. J lost 4 bases, V lost 4 bases, and 4 bases had no gene match. The CDR3 sequence is 15 residues long. The germline CDR1 and CDR2 sequences are SGHRS and YFSETQ. The DNA of the CDR3 is TGCGCCAGCAGCCCGGGACTAGCGGATTACAATGAGCAGTTCTTC. Encoded protein: CASSPGLADYNEQFF.

The V call is TRBV7-9, the J call TRBJ1-3; D possibly corresponds to TRBD1 (5 bases). The CDR3 runs 17 residues. The germline V gene has CDR1 SEHNR and CDR2 FQNEAQ (reference sequence). V dropped 4 bases and J dropped 0 bases, with 16 bases sitting between them. The CDR3 protein is CASSSRDPVYSGNTIYF. The CDR3 DNA is TGTGCCAGCAGCTCCCGGGACCCCGTATACTCTGGAAACACCATATATTTT.

This chain uses TRBV7-8 with TRBJ1-5, with D hard to call. The CDR3 spans 14 residues. The germline V and J ends were trimmed by 2 bases and 9 bases, with 14 bases remaining between them. Germline CDR1 SGHVS, CDR2 FQNEAQ. The CDR3: CASSLMGRDGPQHF. CDR3 nucleotide sequence: TGTGCCAGCAGCTTAATGGGCCGGGATGGGCCCCAGCATTTT.

Only a few counts were recorded for this clone. V and J are TRBV27 and TRBJ1-1; 7 positions match TRBD1. CDR1 is MNHEY and CDR2 is SMNVEV in the germline V gene (reference sequence). This CDR3 has 13 residues. V lost 4 bases to trimming and J lost 11 bases; unmatched junction nucleotides: 10. The CDR3 bases are TGTGCCAGCAGTTCGCATACTACAGGGGATGCTTTCTTT. Translating it yields CASSSHTTGDAFF.

This clone was seen a few times. J is TRBJ2-1 and V is TRBV7-3; 10 bases fit TRBD2. CDR1 and CDR2 from the germline V gene are SGHTA and FQGTGA. CDR3 length equals 16 residues. Trimming took 5 bases from V and 4 from J; bases not matched to a gene: 8. The DNA for the CDR3 is TGTGCCAGCAGCCTGACTCTAGCGGGAGAGTACAATGAGCAGTTCTTC. Translated, it gives CASSLTLAGEYNEQFF.

The gene calls are TRBV7-9 and TRBJ2-1; 8 bases are a match to TRBD1. Germline lookup yields CDR1 SEHNR and CDR2 FQNEAQ (reference sequence). The CDR3 covers 13 residues. V shed 4 bases, J shed 9 bases, and the junction held 5 bases outside the gene matches. The CDR3 protein is CASSSDRVGEQFF. The CDR3 coding sequence is TGTGCCAGCAGCTCGGACAGGGTCGGTGAGCAGTTCTTC.

The J gene is TRBJ2-3, the V gene TRBV6-6; D gene unclear. CDR3 length: 13 amino acids. CDR1 and CDR2 from the germline V gene are MNHNY and SVGAGI (reference sequence). V gave up 3 bases and J gave up 9 bases, with 13 bases separating them. CDR3 residues: CASSYPEVTTQYF. DNA for the CDR3: TGTGCCAGCAGTTATCCCGAGGTAACAACGCAGTATTTT.

J is TRBJ2-1 and V is TRBV30; D remains ambiguous. Germline CDR1 reads GTSNPN; CDR2 reads SVGIG (reference sequence). Trimming removed 5 bases from V and 2 bases from J, with 10 bases in between. This CDR3 contains 13 residues. The CDR3 nucleotides are TGTGCCTGGGCTACGGGTACCTACAATGAGCAGTTCTTC. Encoded protein: CAWATGTYNEQFF.

This clone was picked up a small number of times. The chain couples TRBV7-9 to TRBJ1-1, with D possibly being TRBD1 (6 bases). Germline assignment: CDR1 SEHNR and CDR2 FQNEAQ (reference sequence). The CDR3 is made up of 13 amino acids. Trimming left V 4 bases short and J 5 bases short, with 11 bases between. The CDR3 coding sequence is TGTGCCAGCAGCTCCCTCAGGGGAACTGAAGCTTTCTTT. This translates into CASSSLRGTEAFF.

The chain joins TRBV30 to TRBJ2-1; TRBD2 matches at 10 bases. The trim removed 5 bases at V and 8 bases at J, leaving 6 bases unmatched. Germline CDR1 GTSNPN, CDR2 SVGIG (reference sequence). CDR3 length: 13 residues. CDR3 loop: CAWASGSIHEQFF. The CDR3 coding sequence is TGTGCCTGGGCTAGCGGGAGTATCCATGAGCAGTTCTTC.

The chain recombines TRBV12-5 with TRBJ1-5, with D maybe TRBD1 (5 bases). The CDR3 consists of 18 residues. The V end was cut by 3 bases, the J end by 1 base, with 19 bases between. The V gene's germline CDR1 is LGHNT and CDR2 FRNRAP. CDR3 loop: CASGLDQGRPRSNQPQHF. The CDR3 nucleotides are TGTGCTAGTGGTTTAGATCAGGGACGACCTAGGAGCAATCAGCCCCAGCATTTT. Together with reference TRBV12-5 and TRBJ1-5, the CDR3 gives the full variable domain: DARVTQTPRHKVTEMGQEVTMRCQPILGHNTVFWYRQTMMQGLELLAYFRNRAPLDDSGMPKDRFSAEMPDATLATLKIQPSEPRDSAVYFCASGLDQGRPRSNQPQHFGDGTRLSIL.

This clone was seen more than once but under ten times. The rearrangement uses TRBV13 and TRBJ1-1; D call uncertain. Per the germline V gene, CDR1 is PRHDT and CDR2 is FYEKMQ (reference sequence). CDR3 length: 12 residues. V gave up 3 bases and J gave up 2 bases, with 4 bases separating them. CDR3 in DNA: TGTGCCAGCAGCTTTGGTAACACTGAAGCTTTCTTT. Translating it yields CASSFGNTEAFF.

The rearrangement joins TRBV6-5 to TRBJ1-1; D ambiguous. The CDR3 is 12 amino acids. Germline V lookup: CDR1 MNHEY, CDR2 SVGAGI. V gave up 3 bases and J gave up 9 bases, with 11 bases separating them. The CDR3 loop reads CASSYGRSQAFF. The DNA of the CDR3 is TGTGCCAGCAGTTATGGGAGGTCTCAAGCTTTCTTT.

The chain carries TRBV9 and TRBJ2-1; D unresolved. Per germline, CDR1 SGDLS and CDR2 YYNGEE. The CDR3 has 13 residues. V lost 4 bases and J lost 4, with 9 bases in between. CDR3 sequence reads: CASSTLGYNEQFF. The CDR3 bases are TGTGCCAGCAGCACCTTAGGATACAATGAGCAGTTCTTC.

This chain joins TRBV2 and TRBJ2-7; no definite D call. Germline V gene data show CDR1 as SNHLY and CDR2 as FYNNEI. Deletions cut 7 bases from V and 3 bases from J, with 7 bases between. The CDR3 has 11 amino acids. The CDR3 DNA reads as TGTGCCAGCACCTCAGACTACGAGCAGTACTTC. Translation: CASTSDYEQYF.

This clone has a handful of counts. The chain has TRBV4-1 and TRBJ1-2; D gene uncertain. In germline, CDR1 is MGHRA, CDR2 YSYEKL. There are 13 residues in the CDR3. Trimming removed 2 bases at V and 4 bases at J, with 8 bases between. DNA for the CDR3: TGCGCCAGCAGCCAAATGGGTCTCTATGGCTACACCTTC. The encoded protein is CASSQMGLYGYTF.

The chain uses TRBV13 and TRBJ2-5, with 10 bases lining up with TRBD2. Trimming removed 2 bases from V and 5 bases from J; junction bases left unmatched: 5. CDR3 length equals 15 residues. Looked up from germline, CDR1 is PRHDT and CDR2 is FYEKMQ (reference sequence). The CDR3 sequence: CASSLLAGVEETQYF. Written as DNA, the CDR3 is TGTGCCAGCAGCTTACTAGCGGGAGTAGAGGAGACCCAGTACTTC.